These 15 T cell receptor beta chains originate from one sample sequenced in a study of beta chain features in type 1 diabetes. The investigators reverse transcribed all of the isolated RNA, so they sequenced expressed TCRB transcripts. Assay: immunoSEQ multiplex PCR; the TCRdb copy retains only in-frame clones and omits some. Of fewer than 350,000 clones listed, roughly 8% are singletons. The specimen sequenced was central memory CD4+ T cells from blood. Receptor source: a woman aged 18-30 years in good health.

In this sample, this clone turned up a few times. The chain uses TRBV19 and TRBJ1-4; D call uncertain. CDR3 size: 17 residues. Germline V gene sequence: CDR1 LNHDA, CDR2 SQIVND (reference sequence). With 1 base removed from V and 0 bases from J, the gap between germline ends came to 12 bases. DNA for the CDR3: TGTGCCAGTAGTATAGCGGCAGCGCCTGCAACTAATGAAAAACTGTTTTTT. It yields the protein CASSIAAAPATNEKLFF.

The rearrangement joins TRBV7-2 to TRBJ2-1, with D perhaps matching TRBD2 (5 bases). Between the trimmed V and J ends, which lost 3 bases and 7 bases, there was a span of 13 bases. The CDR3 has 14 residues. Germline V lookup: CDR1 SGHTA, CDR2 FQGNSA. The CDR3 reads CASSFSGSENEQFF. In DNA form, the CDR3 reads TGTGCCAGCAGCTTCAGTGGTAGCGAAAATGAGCAGTTCTTC.

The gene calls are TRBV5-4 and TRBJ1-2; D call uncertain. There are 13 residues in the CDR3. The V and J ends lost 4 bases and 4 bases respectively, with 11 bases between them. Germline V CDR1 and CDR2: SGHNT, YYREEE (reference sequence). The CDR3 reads CASSQAGVYGYTF. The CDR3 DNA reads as TGTGCCAGCAGCCAAGCGGGAGTCTATGGCTACACCTTC.

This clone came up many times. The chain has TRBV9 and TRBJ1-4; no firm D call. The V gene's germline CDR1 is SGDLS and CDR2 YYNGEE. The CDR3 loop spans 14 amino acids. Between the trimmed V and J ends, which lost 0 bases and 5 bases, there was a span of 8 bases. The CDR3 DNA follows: TGTGCCAGCAGCGTAGCTCCCTTCAATGAAAAACTGTTTTTT. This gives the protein CASSVAPFNEKLFF.

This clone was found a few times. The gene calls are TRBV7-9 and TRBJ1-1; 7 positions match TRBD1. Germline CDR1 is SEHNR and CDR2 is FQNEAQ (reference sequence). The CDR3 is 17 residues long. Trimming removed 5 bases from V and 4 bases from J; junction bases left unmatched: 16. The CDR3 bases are TGTGCCAGCAGCGCACGACAGGGAGAATGGAGTAGCACTGAAGCTTTCTTT. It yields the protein CASSARQGEWSSTEAFF.

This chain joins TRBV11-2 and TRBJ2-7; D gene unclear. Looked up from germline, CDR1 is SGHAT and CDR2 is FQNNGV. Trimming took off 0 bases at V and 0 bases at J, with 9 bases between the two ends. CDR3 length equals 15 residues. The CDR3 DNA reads TGTGCCAGCAGCTTAGAAGCCGGTGGCTCCTACGAGCAGTACTTC. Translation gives CASSLEAGGSYEQYF.

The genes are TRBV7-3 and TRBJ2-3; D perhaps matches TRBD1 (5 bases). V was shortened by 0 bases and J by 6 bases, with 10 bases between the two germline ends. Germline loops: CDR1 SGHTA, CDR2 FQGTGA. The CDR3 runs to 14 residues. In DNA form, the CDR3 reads TGTGCCAGCAGCTTAACTTCAGGGATGGATACGCAGTATTTT. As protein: CASSLTSGMDTQYF.

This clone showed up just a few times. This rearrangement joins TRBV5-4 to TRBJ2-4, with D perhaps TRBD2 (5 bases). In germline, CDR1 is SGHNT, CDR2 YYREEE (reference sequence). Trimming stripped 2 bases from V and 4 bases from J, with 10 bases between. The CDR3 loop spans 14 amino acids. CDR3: CASSFGGGKNIQYF. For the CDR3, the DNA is TGTGCCAGCAGCTTCGGTGGAGGTAAAAACATTCAGTACTTC.

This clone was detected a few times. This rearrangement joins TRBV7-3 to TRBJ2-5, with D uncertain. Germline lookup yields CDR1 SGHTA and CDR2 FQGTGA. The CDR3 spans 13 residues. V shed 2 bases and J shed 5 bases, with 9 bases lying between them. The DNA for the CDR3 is TGTGCCAGCAGCTTAGCGCGGATGGAGACCCAGTACTTC. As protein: CASSLARMETQYF.

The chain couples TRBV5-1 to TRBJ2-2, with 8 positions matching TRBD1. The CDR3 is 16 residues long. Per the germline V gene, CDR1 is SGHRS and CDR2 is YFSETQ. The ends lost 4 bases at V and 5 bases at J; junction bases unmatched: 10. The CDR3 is CASSPGQGTGTGELFF. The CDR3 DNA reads TGCGCCAGCAGCCCAGGACAGGGAACGGGGACCGGGGAGCTGTTTTTT.

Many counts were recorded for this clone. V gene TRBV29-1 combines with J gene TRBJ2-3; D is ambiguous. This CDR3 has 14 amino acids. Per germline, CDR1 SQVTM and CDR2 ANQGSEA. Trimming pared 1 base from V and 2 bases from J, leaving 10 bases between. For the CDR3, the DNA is TGCAGCGTTGAAGTGGGTGGAATCACAGATACGCAGTATTTT. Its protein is CSVEVGGITDTQYF.

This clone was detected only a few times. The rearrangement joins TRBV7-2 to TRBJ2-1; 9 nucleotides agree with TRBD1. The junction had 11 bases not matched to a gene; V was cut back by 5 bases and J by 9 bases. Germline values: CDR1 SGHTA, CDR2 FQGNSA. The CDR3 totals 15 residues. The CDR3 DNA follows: TGTGCCAGCAGCAACCGGGACAGGGTGAGGAGTGAGCAGTTCTTC. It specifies CASSNRDRVRSEQFF. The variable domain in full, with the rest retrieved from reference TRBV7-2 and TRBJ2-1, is GAGVSQSPSNKVTEKGKDVELRCDPISGHTALYWYRQSLGQGLEFLIYFQGNSAPDKSGLPSDRFSAERTGGSVSTLTIQRTQQEDSAVYLCASSNRDRVRSEQFFGPGTRLTVL.

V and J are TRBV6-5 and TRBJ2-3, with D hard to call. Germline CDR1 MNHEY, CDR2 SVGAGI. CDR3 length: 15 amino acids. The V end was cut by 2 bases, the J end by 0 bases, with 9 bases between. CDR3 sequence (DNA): TGTGCCAGCAGTTACCAGCCCTCTAGCACAGATACGCAGTATTTT. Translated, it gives CASSYQPSSTDTQYF.

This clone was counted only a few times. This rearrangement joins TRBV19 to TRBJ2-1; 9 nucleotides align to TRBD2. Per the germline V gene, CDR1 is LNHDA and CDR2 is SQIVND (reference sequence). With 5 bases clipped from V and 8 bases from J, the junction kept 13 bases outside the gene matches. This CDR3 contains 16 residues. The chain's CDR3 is CASSYRREGRNYEQFF. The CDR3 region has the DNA TGTGCCAGTAGTTACCGGCGGGAGGGCCGAAACTATGAGCAGTTCTTC.

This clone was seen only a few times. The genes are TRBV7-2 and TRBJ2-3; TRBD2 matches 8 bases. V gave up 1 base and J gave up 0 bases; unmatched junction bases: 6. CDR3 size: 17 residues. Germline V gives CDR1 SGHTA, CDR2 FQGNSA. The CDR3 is CASSLGGGGRSTDTQYF. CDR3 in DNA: TGTGCCAGCAGCTTAGGCGGCGGGGGGCGTAGCACAGATACGCAGTATTTT.